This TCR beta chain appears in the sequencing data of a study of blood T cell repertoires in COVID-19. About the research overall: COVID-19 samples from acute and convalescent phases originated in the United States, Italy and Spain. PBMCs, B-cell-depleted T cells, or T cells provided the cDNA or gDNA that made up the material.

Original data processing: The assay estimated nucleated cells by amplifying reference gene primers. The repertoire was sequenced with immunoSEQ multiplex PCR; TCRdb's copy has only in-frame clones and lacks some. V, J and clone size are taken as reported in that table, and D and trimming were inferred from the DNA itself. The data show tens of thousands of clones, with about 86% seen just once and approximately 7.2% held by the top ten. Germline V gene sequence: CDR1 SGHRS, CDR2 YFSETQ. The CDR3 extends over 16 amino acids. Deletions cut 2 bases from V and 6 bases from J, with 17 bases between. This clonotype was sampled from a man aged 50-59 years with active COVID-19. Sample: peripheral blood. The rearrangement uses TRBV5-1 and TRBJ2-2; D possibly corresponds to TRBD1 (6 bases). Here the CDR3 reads CASSFNRAQVPGELFF. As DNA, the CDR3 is TGCGCCAGCAGCTTTAACAGGGCCCAAGTTCCCGGGGAGCTGTTTTTT.